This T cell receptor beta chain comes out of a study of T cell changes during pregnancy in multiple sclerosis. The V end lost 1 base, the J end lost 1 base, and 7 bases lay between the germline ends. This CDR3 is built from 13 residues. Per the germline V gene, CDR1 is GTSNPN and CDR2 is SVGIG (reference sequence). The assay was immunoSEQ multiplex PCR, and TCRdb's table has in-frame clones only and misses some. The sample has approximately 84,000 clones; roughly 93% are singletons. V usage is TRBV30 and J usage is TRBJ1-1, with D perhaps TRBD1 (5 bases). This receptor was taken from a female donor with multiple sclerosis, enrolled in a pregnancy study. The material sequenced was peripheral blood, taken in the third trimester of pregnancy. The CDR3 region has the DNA TGTGCCTGGAGTGAGGGGTGGAACACTGAAGCTTTCTTT. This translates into CAWSEGWNTEAFF.